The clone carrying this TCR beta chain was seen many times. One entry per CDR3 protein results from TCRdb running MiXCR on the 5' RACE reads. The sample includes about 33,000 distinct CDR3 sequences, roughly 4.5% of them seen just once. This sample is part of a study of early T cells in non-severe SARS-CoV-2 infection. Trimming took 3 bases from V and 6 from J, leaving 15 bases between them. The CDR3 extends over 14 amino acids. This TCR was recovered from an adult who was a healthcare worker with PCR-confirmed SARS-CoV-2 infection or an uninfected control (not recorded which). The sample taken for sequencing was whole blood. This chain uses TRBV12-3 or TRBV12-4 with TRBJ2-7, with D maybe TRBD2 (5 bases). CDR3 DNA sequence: TGTGCCAGCAGTTTTTGGACGGGAAAGAGCGAGCAGTACTTC. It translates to CASSFWTGKSEQYF.